The 26 T cell receptor beta chains presented below share a single source sample, sequenced in a study of T cell responses to AZD1222 COVID-19 vaccine. Measured with immunoSEQ multiplex PCR; TCRdb has only the in-frame clones, and not every one. The sample yields fewer than 200,000 clones, about 89% seen once. This material consisted of peripheral blood, taken on day 0 of AZD1222 vaccination. Source of these receptors: an adult in good health.

The chain employs TRBV7-3 and TRBJ2-1; D is unresolved. This CDR3 is built from 12 residues. Germline V gene lookup returns CDR1 SGHTA and CDR2 FQGTGA. The V gene lost 6 bases and the J gene lost 5 bases, with 8 bases spanning the gap. The CDR3 loop is CASSRSDNEQFF. CDR3 DNA: TGTGCCAGCAGTCGGAGTGACAATGAGCAGTTCTTC.

This clone has just one count. This rearrangement joins TRBV3-1 (or the pseudogene TRBV3-2) to TRBJ1-3; 8 positions match TRBD1. This CDR3 is built from 18 residues. The germline V gene has CDR1 LGHDT and CDR2 YNNKEL (reference sequence). V was pared by 1 base and J by 4 bases, with 12 bases of the junction left unmatched. CDR3 loop: CASSQATRTGWRGNTIYF. CDR3 bases: TGTGCCAGCAGCCAAGCGACGAGGACAGGGTGGAGAGGAAACACCATATATTTT.

This clone appeared once. This chain uses TRBV24-1 with TRBJ2-2; possibly TRBD1 for D (6 bases). Germline CDR1 KGHDR, CDR2 SFDVKD. V lost 7 bases and J 4 bases, leaving 21 bases between the germline ends. The CDR3 length is 17 residues. CDR3 amino acids: CATRLNGDIGGTGELFF. In DNA, the CDR3 is TGTGCCACCAGACTAAATGGGGACATAGGAGGCACCGGGGAGCTGTTTTTT.

The chain is built from TRBV19 and TRBJ2-1; D may be TRBD2 (7 bases). V was shortened by 3 bases and J by 2 bases, with 8 bases between the two germline ends. CDR1 is LNHDA, CDR2 SQIVND, per germline (reference sequence). The CDR3 has 14 amino acids. The CDR3 DNA sequence: TGTGCCAGTAGTATGCGGGGGCCCTACAATGAGCAGTTCTTC. As protein: CASSMRGPYNEQFF. Drawing the rest from reference TRBV19 and TRBJ2-1, the complete variable domain is DGGITQSPKYLFRKEGQNVTLSCEQNLNHDAMYWYRQDPGQGLRLIYYSQIVNDFQKGDIAEGYSVSREKKESFPLTVTSAQKNPTAFYLCASSMRGPYNEQFFGPGTRLTVL.

The chain employs TRBV18 and TRBJ1-3, with D unclear. The CDR3 is 19 amino acids. Germline V gene sequence: CDR1 KGHSH, CDR2 LQKENI. Trimming removed 0 bases from V and 0 bases from J, with 18 bases in between. The CDR3 region has the DNA TGTGCCAGCTCACCACCGACTCCCGAGACTCCCTTCTCTGGAAACACCATATATTTT. Translated, it gives CASSPPTPETPFSGNTIYF. Together with reference TRBV18 and TRBJ1-3, the CDR3 gives the full variable domain: NAGVMQNPRHLVRRRGQEARLRCSPMKGHSHVYWYRQLPEEGLKFMVYLQKENIIDESGMPKERFSAEFPKEGPSILRIQQVVRGDSAAYFCASSPPTPETPFSGNTIYFGEGSWLTVV.

This sequence joins TRBV30 and TRBJ1-5, with D hard to call. CDR1 GTSNPN and CDR2 SVGIG come from the germline V gene (reference sequence). The CDR3 extends over 13 amino acids. V lost 3 bases to trimming and J lost 4 bases, with 10 bases between them. The chain's CDR3 is CAWSVDKNQPQHF. The CDR3 DNA reads as TGTGCCTGGAGCGTCGACAAAAATCAGCCCCAGCATTTT.

The chain is built from TRBV7-2 and TRBJ2-5; D call uncertain. Germline V lookup: CDR1 SGHTA, CDR2 FQGNSA. Deletions cut 2 bases from V and 4 bases from J, with 8 bases between. This CDR3 region has 13 residues. The CDR3 bases are TGTGCCAGCAGCTTAAAAGCGACAGAGACCCAGTACTTC. Its translation: CASSLKATETQYF.

The chain is built from TRBV29-1 and TRBJ2-6; 8 nucleotides align to TRBD2. Germline values: CDR1 SQVTM, CDR2 ANQGSEA. V lost 3 bases, J lost 1 base, and 11 bases stayed unmatched. The CDR3 sequence is 18 residues long. The CDR3 is CSVEVGPSGPSGANVLTF. The CDR3 bases are TGCAGCGTTGAGGTAGGCCCTAGCGGGCCTTCTGGGGCCAACGTCCTGACTTTC.

The V call is TRBV19, the J call TRBJ1-4; 8 bases match TRBD1. This CDR3 has 14 residues. Germline V gene data show CDR1 as LNHDA and CDR2 as SQIVND (reference sequence). V gave up 4 bases and J gave up 6 bases; unmatched junction bases: 4. The chain's CDR3 is CASSTQGAHEKLFF. The CDR3 DNA follows: TGTGCCAGTAGTACCCAGGGGGCGCATGAAAAACTGTTTTTT.

V is TRBV6-6 and J is TRBJ1-2; D is unresolved. This CDR3 has 13 residues. Trimming stripped 6 bases from V and 4 bases from J, with 12 bases between. Germline values: CDR1 MNHNY, CDR2 SVGAGI (reference sequence). CDR3 protein: CASSLLDSYGYTF. The DNA for the CDR3 is TGTGCCAGCAGCCTACTGGATAGCTATGGCTACACCTTC.

In this sample, this clone turned up once. The rearrangement uses TRBV3-1 (or the pseudogene TRBV3-2) and TRBJ2-3; weak D call: TRBD2 (5 bases). The V gene lost 0 bases and the J gene lost 5 bases, with 24 bases spanning the gap. The CDR3 is made up of 19 amino acids. Per the germline V gene, CDR1 is LGHDT and CDR2 is YNNKEL (reference sequence). The CDR3 spells CASSQDRTQGRARKDTQYF. The CDR3 DNA reads TGTGCCAGCAGCCAAGATAGAACCCAAGGGCGGGCCAGAAAAGATACGCAGTATTTT.

V and J are TRBV19 and TRBJ1-2; 8 bases match TRBD1. The J segment lost 7 bases and the V segment lost 2 bases, leaving 6 bases of the junction unmatched. CDR1 and CDR2 (germline): LNHDA, SQIVND (reference sequence). This CDR3 contains 14 residues. The chain's CDR3 is CASSIKEDRAGYTF. The CDR3 region has the DNA TGTGCCAGTAGTATAAAAGAGGACAGGGCTGGCTACACCTTC.

The chain is built from TRBV9 and TRBJ1-6; perhaps TRBD1 as D (5 bases). The V end lost 3 bases, the J end lost 4 bases, and 8 bases lay between the germline ends. From germline, CDR1 is SGDLS and CDR2 YYNGEE. This CDR3 is 14 amino acids long. The CDR3 sequence is CASSGGIYNSPLHF. In DNA form, the CDR3 reads TGTGCCAGCAGCGGGGGGATATATAATTCACCCCTCCACTTT.

The V call is TRBV29-1, the J call TRBJ1-1; TRBD1 agrees at 7 bases. From germline, CDR1 is SQVTM and CDR2 ANQGSEA. The CDR3 covers 14 residues. The junction had 9 bases not matched to a gene; V was cut back by 4 bases and J by 4 bases. The CDR3 DNA reads TGCAGCGTTGGGAGGGGGCTCCGTAGCACTGAAGCTTTCTTT. It yields the protein CSVGRGLRSTEAFF.

The gene calls are TRBV9 and TRBJ2-3; D remains unclear. The CDR3 spans 14 residues. Germline-derived CDR1 and CDR2 are SGDLS and YYNGEE. V was pared by 0 bases and J by 4 bases, with 9 bases between. CDR3 region: CASSVVGGSDTQYF. Written as DNA, the CDR3 is TGTGCCAGCAGCGTAGTGGGTGGGTCAGATACGCAGTATTTT.

Points on this clone: One end of the junction is discordant with germline, which a read error may explain. This chain connects TRBV12-3 or TRBV12-4 to TRBJ2-3; 8 bases match TRBD1. This CDR3 region has 11 residues. The chain's CDR3 is CASTLRTGQDF. The CDR3 DNA sequence: TGTGCCAGCACCTTGAGGACAGGGCAGGATTTT.

The CDR3 region has the DNA TGTGCCAGCAGTTATCAGGGTTTGGACTATGGCTACACCTTC. This sequence encodes CASSYQGLDYGYTF. The V and J genes are TRBV6-2 or TRBV6-3 and TRBJ1-2, with TRBD1 as a possible D gene (5 bases). Per the germline V gene, CDR1 is MNHEY and CDR2 is SVGEGT. V lost 3 bases and J 3 bases, leaving 11 bases between the germline ends. This CDR3 comprises 14 residues.

V and J are TRBV6-5 and TRBJ1-2; 8 bases align to TRBD1. Unmatched junction bases numbered 9, after V lost 3 bases and J lost 9 bases. Germline lookup yields CDR1 MNHEY and CDR2 SVGAGI. CDR3 size: 14 residues. The CDR3 DNA follows: TGTGCCAGCAGTTATTACTTAGGACAGGGTAGCTACACCTTC. Translation: CASSYYLGQGSYTF.

The rearrangement uses TRBV7-8 and TRBJ1-5; D might be TRBD1 (5 bases). Trimming took 1 base from V and 6 from J, leaving 16 bases between them. Germline V gene data show CDR1 as SGHVS and CDR2 as FQNEAQ. The CDR3 is 16 amino acids. The CDR3 protein is CASSLGLGREGQPQHF. Written as DNA, the CDR3 is TGTGCCAGCAGCTTAGGTCTGGGCAGGGAAGGTCAGCCCCAGCATTTT.

V usage is TRBV7-2 and J usage is TRBJ2-1; D is undetermined. V was pared by 7 bases and J by 5 bases, with 12 bases between. The CDR3 covers 13 residues. The V gene's germline CDR1 is SGHTA and CDR2 FQGNSA. CDR3 region: CASTTYNDNEQFF. The CDR3 DNA reads TGTGCCAGCACCACCTACAACGACAATGAGCAGTTCTTC.

The CDR3 spells CASSRGTIYEQYF. The CDR3 coding sequence is TGTGCCAGCAGTCGCGGGACTATCTACGAGCAGTACTTC. The chain is built from TRBV3-1 (or the pseudogene TRBV3-2) and TRBJ2-7; 7 nucleotides match TRBD2. The CDR3 consists of 13 residues. Germline V lookup: CDR1 LGHDT, CDR2 YNNKEL (reference sequence). V trimming: 6 bases; J trimming: 3 bases; junction bases outside the gene matches: 5.

The chain couples TRBV5-4 to TRBJ1-6; D may be TRBD1 (5 bases). V shed 0 bases and J shed 6 bases, with 10 bases lying between them. The CDR3 contains 15 residues. The germline V gene has CDR1 SGHNT and CDR2 YYREEE (reference sequence). Here the CDR3 reads CASSLAAGLNSPLHF. CDR3 coding DNA: TGTGCCAGCAGCTTGGCCGCAGGGCTTAATTCACCCCTCCACTTT.

This clone has a single count. The J gene is TRBJ1-4, the V gene TRBV7-9, with 9 bases matching TRBD1. The germline gives CDR1 SEHNR, CDR2 FQNEAQ (reference sequence). CDR3 length: 16 amino acids. Trimming took 2 bases from V and 8 from J; bases not matched to a gene: 9. DNA of the CDR3: TGTGCCAGCAGCTTAAACCCGGGACAGGGTGGGGAAAAACTGTTTTTT. It is translated as CASSLNPGQGGEKLFF. Filled out from reference TRBV7-9 and TRBJ1-4, the complete variable domain reads DTGVSQNPRHKITKRGQNVTFRCDPISEHNRLYWYRQTLGQGPEFLTYFQNEAQLEKSRLLSDRFSAERPKGSFSTLEIQRTEQGDSAMYLCASSLNPGQGGEKLFFGSGTQLSVL.

V usage is TRBV6-1 and J usage is TRBJ2-1; 8 bases map to TRBD1. The trim removed 3 bases at V and 4 bases at J, leaving 8 bases unmatched. Germline V CDR1 and CDR2: MNHNS, SASEGT. The CDR3 covers 16 residues. Written as DNA, the CDR3 is TGTGCCAGCAGTGAGGCCCCCGGGACAGGTTACAATGAGCAGTTCTTC. The encoded protein is CASSEAPGTGYNEQFF.

V usage is TRBV20-1 and J usage is TRBJ2-5; D unresolved. The V end was cut by 5 bases, the J end by 2 bases, with 6 bases between. The length of the CDR3 is 11 residues. Per the germline V gene, CDR1 is DFQATT and CDR2 is SNEGSKA (reference sequence). The CDR3 DNA reads TGCAGTGCTCTCTTACAAGAGACCCAGTACTTC. Its translation: CSALLQETQYF.

The chain is built from TRBV28 and TRBJ1-1; D ambiguous. The germline V and J ends were trimmed by 4 bases and 4 bases, with 13 bases remaining between them. Germline CDR1 and CDR2: MDHEN and SYDVKM. This CDR3 is 14 amino acids long. The CDR3: CASSSTITGTEAFF. The CDR3 region has the DNA TGTGCCAGCAGTTCGACGATCACGGGCACTGAAGCTTTCTTT.